The entry below describes one TCR beta chain. Its antigen is undetermined. Treatment given: oral pan-JAK inhibitor, 5-10 mg twice daily. The sample belongs to a study of CD8+ T cells in alopecia areata. Study-wide results and limits: Unlike in mice, where it was clearer, TCR sharing across patients was less clear, possibly HLA-related. Higher clonality than in normal scalp was seen in lesional scalp, especially alopecia totalis/universalis.

Extraction of RNA preceded its reverse transcription into cDNA, which served as the sequencing template. Using immunoSEQ multiplex PCR, the repertoire was profiled, and TCRdb retains in-frame clones only, with some absent. Of about 270,000 clones listed, around 64% are singletons. Sequences were derived from CD4+ T cells sorted from blood, sampled between weeks 51 and 54, from a patient treated with tofacitinib. The TCR comes from a human donor with alopecia areata.

Here the CDR3 reads CASSYRDRDQPQHF. CDR3 bases: TGTGCCAGCAGTTACAGGGACAGGGATCAGCCCCAGCATTTT. The V and J genes are TRBV6-6 and TRBJ1-5; TRBD1 agrees at 9 bases. The trim removed 2 bases at V and 5 bases at J, leaving 1 base unmatched. The CDR3 consists of 14 residues. CDR1 is MNHNY and CDR2 is SVGAGI in the germline V gene (reference sequence).